This TCR beta chain stems from a study of shared clonotypes between healthy human individuals. On the study more broadly: Per donor, three plates held CD4 naive cells, three held CD4 memory, two held CD8 naive and one held CD8 memory.

The method was immunoSEQ multiplex PCR; TCRdb's version includes in-frame clones alone and lacks a portion of them. The sample lists around 720,000 clones; 73% were seen once. CDR1 MNHEY and CDR2 SVGAGI come from the germline V gene. The CDR3 has 14 amino acids. Deletions cut 8 bases from V and 5 bases from J, with 15 bases between. The V and J genes are TRBV6-5 and TRBJ2-2; TRBD1 might be the D (5 bases). The sequence came from a woman in her twenties or thirties in good health. Sequencing was carried out using memory CD4+ T cells sorted from blood. As for subset: CD45RA-negative fraction. The CDR3 nucleotides read TGTGCCAGCGCCCACGGACATCGGACCGGGGAGCTGTTTTTT. Protein product: CASAHGHRTGELFF.